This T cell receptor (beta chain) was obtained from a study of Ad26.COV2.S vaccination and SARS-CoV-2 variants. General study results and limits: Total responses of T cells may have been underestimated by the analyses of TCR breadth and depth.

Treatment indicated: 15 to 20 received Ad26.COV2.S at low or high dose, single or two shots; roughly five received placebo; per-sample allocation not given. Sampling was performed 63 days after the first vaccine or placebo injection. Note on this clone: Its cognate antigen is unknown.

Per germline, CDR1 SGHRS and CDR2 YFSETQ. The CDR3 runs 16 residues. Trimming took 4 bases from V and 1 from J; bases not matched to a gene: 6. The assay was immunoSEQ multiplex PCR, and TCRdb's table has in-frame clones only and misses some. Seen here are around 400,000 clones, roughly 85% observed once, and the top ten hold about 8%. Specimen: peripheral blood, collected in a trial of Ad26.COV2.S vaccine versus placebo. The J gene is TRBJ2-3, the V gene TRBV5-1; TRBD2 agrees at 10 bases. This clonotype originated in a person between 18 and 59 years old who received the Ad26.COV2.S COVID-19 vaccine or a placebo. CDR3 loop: CASSPLTSGGTDTQYF. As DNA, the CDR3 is TGCGCCAGCAGCCCGTTAACTAGCGGGGGCACAGATACGCAGTATTTT.